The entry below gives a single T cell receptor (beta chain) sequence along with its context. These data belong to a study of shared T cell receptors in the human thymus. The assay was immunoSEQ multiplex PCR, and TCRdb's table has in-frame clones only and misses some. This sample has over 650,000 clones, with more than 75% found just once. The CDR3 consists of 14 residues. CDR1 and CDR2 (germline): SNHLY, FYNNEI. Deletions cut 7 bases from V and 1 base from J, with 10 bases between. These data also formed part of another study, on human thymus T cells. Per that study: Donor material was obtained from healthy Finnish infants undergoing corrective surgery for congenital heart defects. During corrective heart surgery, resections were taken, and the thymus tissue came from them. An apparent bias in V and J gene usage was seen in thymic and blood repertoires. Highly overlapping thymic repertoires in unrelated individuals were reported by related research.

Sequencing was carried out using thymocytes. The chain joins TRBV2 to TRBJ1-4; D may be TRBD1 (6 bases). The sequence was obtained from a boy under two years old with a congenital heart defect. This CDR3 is CASKGTITNEKLFF. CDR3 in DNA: TGTGCCAGCAAGGGGACAATAACTAATGAAAAACTGTTTTTT.